The 17 T cell receptor beta chains below come from one sample, sequenced in a study of T-cell memory formation after mild COVID-19. TCRdb re-derived calls from the 5' RACE reads in MiXCR, one entry per CDR3 protein. The sample contains roughly 130,000 distinct CDR3 sequences, roughly 6.2% of which appear only once. Sequencing was carried out using PBMCs or a T cell subset sorted from them (not recorded which). All receptors come from an adult woman who had mild COVID-19 (a few samples of this study predate the infection). Cell type and time point are not known.

In this sample, this clonotype turned up a few times. The chain recombines TRBV2 with TRBJ2-3; possibly TRBD1 for D (6 bases). The CDR3 is made up of 15 amino acids. The V gene lost 2 bases and the J gene lost 3 bases, with 12 bases spanning the gap. Germline assignment: CDR1 SNHLY and CDR2 FYNNEI. The CDR3 region is CASSESRGTTDTQYF. In DNA, the CDR3 is TGTGCCAGCAGTGAAAGCAGGGGTACAACAGATACGCAGTATTTT.

The table lists this clonotype with a few counts. The rearrangement uses TRBV7-2 and TRBJ2-1; D is perhaps TRBD2 (5 bases). The CDR3 runs to 15 residues. Trimming removed 3 bases at V and 8 bases at J, with 17 bases between. Germline V gene lookup returns CDR1 SGHTA and CDR2 FQGNSA. CDR3 DNA: TGTGCCAGCAGCTTGGTACCTAGCTCGGGCGATGAGCAGTTCTTC. As protein: CASSLVPSSGDEQFF. The full variable domain, in which reference TRBV7-2 and TRBJ2-1 provide the parts outside the CDR3, is GAGVSQSPSNKVTEKGKDVELRCDPISGHTALYWYRQSLGQGLEFLIYFQGNSAPDKSGLPSDRFSAERTGGSVSTLTIQRTQQEDSAVYLCASSLVPSSGDEQFFGPGTRLTVL.

This clonotype has more than one count but fewer than ten. The genes are TRBV3-1 and TRBJ1-1; 9 nucleotides align to TRBD1. Germline loops: CDR1 LGHDT, CDR2 YNNKEL (reference sequence). The CDR3 length is 15 residues. Losses at the gene ends were 1 base for V and 5 bases for J; bases not matched to a gene: 5. The CDR3 loop reads CASSQATGGRTEAFF. For the CDR3, the DNA is TGTGCCAGCAGCCAAGCCACAGGGGGCAGGACTGAAGCTTTCTTT.

This clonotype showed up just a few times. The gene calls are TRBV5-1 and TRBJ2-5; the match to TRBD2 covers 7 bases. V was pared by 4 bases and J by 4 bases, with 7 bases of the junction left unmatched. The CDR3 contains 14 residues. The germline gives CDR1 SGHRS, CDR2 YFSETQ. CDR3 loop: CASSAGTIPETQYF. CDR3 DNA: TGCGCCAGCAGCGCCGGGACTATTCCAGAGACCCAGTACTTC.

The gene calls are TRBV12-3 or TRBV12-4 and TRBJ2-6; 10 positions match TRBD1. V lost 5 bases to trimming and J lost 0 bases; unmatched junction nucleotides: 4. CDR3 size: 17 residues. DNA for the CDR3: TGTGCCAGCAGTCGACAGGGGGCCACCTCTGGGGCCAACGTCCTGACTTTC. This gives the protein CASSRQGATSGANVLTF.

This clonotype turned up a few times. The chain employs TRBV4-1 and TRBJ1-5; TRBD1 agrees at 7 bases. Losses at the gene ends were 3 bases for V and 3 bases for J; bases not matched to a gene: 11. The CDR3 is 17 amino acids. Germline loops: CDR1 MGHRA, CDR2 YSYEKL. The DNA of the CDR3 is TGCGCCAGCAGCCACGGGCTGGGACAGAAACTCAATCAGCCCCAGCATTTT. Translation gives CASSHGLGQKLNQPQHF.

There are a few counts of this clonotype. This rearrangement joins TRBV20-1 to TRBJ1-1; D remains ambiguous. Looked up from germline, CDR1 is DFQATT and CDR2 is SNEGSKA (reference sequence). The V gene lost 1 base and the J gene lost 1 base, with 7 bases spanning the gap. CDR3 length: 13 residues. The CDR3 reads CSARGVSNTEAFF. For the CDR3, the DNA is TGCAGTGCTAGAGGGGTATCGAACACTGAAGCTTTCTTT.

This clonotype appeared a few times. CDR3 in amino acids: CSARVGGDQPQHF. Written as DNA, the CDR3 is TGCAGTGCTAGAGTAGGGGGAGATCAGCCCCAGCATTTT. The V gene is TRBV20-1, the J gene TRBJ1-5; D may be TRBD1 (6 bases). The CDR3 totals 13 residues. Germline assignment: CDR1 DFQATT and CDR2 SNEGSKA (reference sequence). The ends were cut back, 1 base at V and 5 bases at J, with 9 bases in the middle.

This clonotype has a count of ten or more. V is TRBV7-8 and J is TRBJ1-5; D ambiguous. CDR1 and CDR2 (germline): SGHVS, FQNEAQ. Trimming stripped 4 bases from V and 4 bases from J, with 11 bases between. CDR3 size: 14 residues. DNA for the CDR3: TGTGCCAGCAGCTCAGCTGGACGGAATCAGCCCCAGCATTTT. As protein: CASSSAGRNQPQHF.

The chain combines TRBV18 with TRBJ2-3; TRBD2 is a possible D gene (5 bases). The germline V and J ends were trimmed by 0 bases and 1 base, with 11 bases remaining between them. Germline loops: CDR1 KGHSH, CDR2 LQKENI. CDR3 length equals 16 residues. The CDR3 sequence is CASSPPDVGGTDTQYF. The CDR3 nucleotides are TGTGCCAGCTCACCACCGGACGTCGGGGGCACAGATACGCAGTATTTT.

This clonotype has only a few counts. J is TRBJ1-1 and V is TRBV9; perhaps TRBD1 as D (6 bases). The V end was cut by 4 bases, the J end by 1 base, with 14 bases between. The length of the CDR3 is 15 residues. CDR1 is SGDLS, CDR2 YYNGEE, per germline. This CDR3 is CASSLRAQGNTEAFF. As DNA, the CDR3 is TGTGCCAGCAGCCTTCGGGCACAGGGGAACACTGAAGCTTTCTTT. Full variable domain (outside the CDR3, taken from reference TRBV9 and TRBJ1-1): DSGVTQTPKHLITATGQRVTLRCSPRSGDLSVYWYQQSLDQGLQFLIQYYNGEERAKGNILERFSAQQFPDLHSELNLSSLELGDSALYFCASSLRAQGNTEAFFGQGTRLTVV.

V is TRBV28 and J is TRBJ1-1, with 7 positions matching TRBD1. This CDR3 region has 13 residues. Germline V gene data show CDR1 as MDHEN and CDR2 as SYDVKM. The trim removed 10 bases at V and 4 bases at J, leaving 9 bases unmatched. The CDR3 sequence is CATGQDTPTEAFF. CDR3 bases: TGTGCCACCGGACAGGACACTCCCACTGAAGCTTTCTTT.

At least ten counts were recorded for this clonotype. The chain uses TRBV5-1 and TRBJ2-1, with D tentatively TRBD1 (5 bases). CDR3 size: 13 residues. Germline assignment: CDR1 SGHRS and CDR2 YFSETQ. V gave up 0 bases and J gave up 9 bases, with 10 bases separating them. The CDR3 protein is CASSLDGAGEQFF. The CDR3 DNA reads as TGCGCCAGCAGCTTGGATGGGGCCGGTGAGCAGTTCTTC.

In its sample, this clonotype was seen many times. This chain joins TRBV5-1 and TRBJ2-5; 8 bases match TRBD1. CDR1 SGHRS and CDR2 YFSETQ come from the germline V gene. Trimming took 4 bases from V and 3 from J; bases not matched to a gene: 8. This CDR3 spans 15 amino acids. CDR3 in amino acids: CASSKGDRPKETQYF. The CDR3 DNA is TGCGCCAGCAGCAAGGGGGACAGGCCAAAAGAGACCCAGTACTTC.

This clonotype was seen only a few times. The rearrangement uses TRBV27 and TRBJ2-7; D tentatively reads TRBD1 or TRBD2 (5 bases each). This CDR3 is built from 15 residues. Germline CDR1 MNHEY, CDR2 SMNVEV (reference sequence). The V and J ends lost 5 bases and 2 bases respectively, with 16 bases between them. CDR3 in DNA: TGTGCCAGCAGTAATCCGGGACGGAAGCCCTACGAGCAGTACTTC. Its translation is CASSNPGRKPYEQYF.

This clonotype was found a few times. The CDR3 DNA follows: TGTGCCAGCAGTTTCCTCCCCACAGATACGCAGTATTTT. Protein product: CASSFLPTDTQYF. The chain combines TRBV2 with TRBJ2-3, with D unresolved. V gave up 5 bases and J gave up 2 bases, with 8 bases separating them. The germline CDR1 and CDR2 sequences are SNHLY and FYNNEI. The CDR3 length is 13 residues.

This clonotype was picked up a small number of times. The chain combines TRBV20-1 with TRBJ2-1; 10 bases fit TRBD2. J lost 3 bases, V lost 1 base, and 3 bases had no gene match. The length of the CDR3 is 15 residues. Per germline, CDR1 DFQATT and CDR2 SNEGSKA (reference sequence). The CDR3: CSARGASGGYNEQFF. The CDR3 coding sequence is TGCAGTGCTAGAGGGGCTAGCGGGGGCTACAATGAGCAGTTCTTC.